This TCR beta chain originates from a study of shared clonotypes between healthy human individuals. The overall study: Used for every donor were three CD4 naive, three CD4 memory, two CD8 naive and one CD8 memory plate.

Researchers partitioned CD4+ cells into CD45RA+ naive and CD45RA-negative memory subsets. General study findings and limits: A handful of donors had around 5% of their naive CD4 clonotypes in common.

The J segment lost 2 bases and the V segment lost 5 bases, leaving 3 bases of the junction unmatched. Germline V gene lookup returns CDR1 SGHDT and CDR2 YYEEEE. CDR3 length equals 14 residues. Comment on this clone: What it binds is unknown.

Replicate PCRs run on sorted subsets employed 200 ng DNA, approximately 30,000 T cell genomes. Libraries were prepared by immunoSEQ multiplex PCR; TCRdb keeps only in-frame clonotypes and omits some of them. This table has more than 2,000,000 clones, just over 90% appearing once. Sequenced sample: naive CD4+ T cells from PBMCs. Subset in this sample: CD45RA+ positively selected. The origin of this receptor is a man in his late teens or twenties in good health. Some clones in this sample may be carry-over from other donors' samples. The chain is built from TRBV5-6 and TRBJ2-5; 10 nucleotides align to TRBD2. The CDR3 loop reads CASSKLAGQETQYF. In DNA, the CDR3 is TGTGCCAGCAGTAAACTAGCGGGACAAGAGACCCAGTACTTC.